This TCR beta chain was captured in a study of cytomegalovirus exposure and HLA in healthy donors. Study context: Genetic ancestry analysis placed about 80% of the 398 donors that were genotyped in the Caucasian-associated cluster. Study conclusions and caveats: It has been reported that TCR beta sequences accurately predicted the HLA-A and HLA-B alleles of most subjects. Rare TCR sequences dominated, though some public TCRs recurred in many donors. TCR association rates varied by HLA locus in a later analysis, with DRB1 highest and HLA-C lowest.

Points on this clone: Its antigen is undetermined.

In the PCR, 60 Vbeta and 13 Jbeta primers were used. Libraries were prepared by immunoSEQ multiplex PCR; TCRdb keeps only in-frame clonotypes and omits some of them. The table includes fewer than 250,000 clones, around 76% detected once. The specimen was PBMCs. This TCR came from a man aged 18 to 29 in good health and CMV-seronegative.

CDR3 protein: CASSLSGAQGDTQYF. The CDR3 DNA is TGCGCCAGCAGCTTGTCAGGGGCGCAGGGAGATACGCAGTATTTT. The chain is built from TRBV5-1 and TRBJ2-3; possibly TRBD1 for D (6 bases). The CDR3 contains 15 residues. Trimming left V 1 base short and J 5 bases short, with 14 bases between. In germline, CDR1 is SGHRS, CDR2 YFSETQ.